This TCR beta chain appears in the sequencing data of a study of blood T cell repertoires in COVID-19. Looking at the study overall: Acute and convalescent COVID-19 specimens originated in the United States, Italy and Spain.

Germline CDR1 reads SGDLS; CDR2 reads YYNGEE. The CDR3 runs to 15 residues. The ends lost 4 bases at V and 5 bases at J; junction bases unmatched: 8. Methods used by the authors: Using reference gene primer amplification, nucleated cell counts were estimated. Clones were sequenced by immunoSEQ multiplex PCR, and TCRdb holds only the in-frame ones, with some missing. D and trimming come from the DNA, and the V and J calls and clone size come from that table. The table includes some 240,000 clones, approximately 83% detected once. This clone appeared once. Categorization into cohorts depended on clinical history that participants reported.

This receptor was taken from a man between 50 and 59 years old who had recovered from COVID-19. Sequenced sample: PBMCs or T cells enriched from blood (not recorded which). The chain links TRBV9 to TRBJ2-5, with TRBD1 matching over 10 bases. CDR3 region: CASSLTGGPLETQYF. CDR3 bases: TGTGCCAGCAGCTTGACAGGGGGCCCGTTGGAGACCCAGTACTTC.